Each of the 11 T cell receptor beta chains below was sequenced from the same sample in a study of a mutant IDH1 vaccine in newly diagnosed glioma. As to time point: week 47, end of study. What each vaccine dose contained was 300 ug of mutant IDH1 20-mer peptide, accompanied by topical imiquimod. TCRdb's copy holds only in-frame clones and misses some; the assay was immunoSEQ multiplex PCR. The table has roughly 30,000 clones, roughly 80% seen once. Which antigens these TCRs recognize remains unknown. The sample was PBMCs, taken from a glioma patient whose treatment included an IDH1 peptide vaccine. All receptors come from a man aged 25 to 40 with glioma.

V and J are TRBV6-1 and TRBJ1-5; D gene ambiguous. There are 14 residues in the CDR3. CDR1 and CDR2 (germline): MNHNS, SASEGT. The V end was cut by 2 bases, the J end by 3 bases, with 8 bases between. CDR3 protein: CASSETRSNQPQHF. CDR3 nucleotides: TGTGCCAGCAGTGAAACGAGGTCCAATCAGCCCCAGCATTTT.

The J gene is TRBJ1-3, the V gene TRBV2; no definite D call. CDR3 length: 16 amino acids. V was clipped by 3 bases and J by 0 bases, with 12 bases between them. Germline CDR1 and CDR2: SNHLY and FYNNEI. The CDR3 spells CASSDPTSYSGNTIYF. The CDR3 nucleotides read TGTGCCAGCAGTGACCCCACAAGTTACTCTGGAAACACCATATATTTT.

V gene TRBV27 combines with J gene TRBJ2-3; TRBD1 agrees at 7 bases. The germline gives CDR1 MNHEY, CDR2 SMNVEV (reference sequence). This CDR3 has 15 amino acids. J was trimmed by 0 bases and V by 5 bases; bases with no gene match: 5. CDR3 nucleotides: TGTGCCAGCAGTAGGCAGGGACAGAGCACAGATACGCAGTATTTT. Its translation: CASSRQGQSTDTQYF.

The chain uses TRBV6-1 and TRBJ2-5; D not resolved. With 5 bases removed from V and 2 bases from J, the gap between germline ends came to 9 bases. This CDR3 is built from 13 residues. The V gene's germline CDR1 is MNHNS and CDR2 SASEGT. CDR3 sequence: CASSKSYQETQYF. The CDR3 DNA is TGTGCCAGCAGTAAGAGCTATCAAGAGACCCAGTACTTC.

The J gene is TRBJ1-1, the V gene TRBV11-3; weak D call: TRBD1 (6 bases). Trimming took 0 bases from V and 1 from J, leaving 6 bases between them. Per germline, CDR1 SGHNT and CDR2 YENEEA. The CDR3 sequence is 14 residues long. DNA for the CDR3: TGTGCCAGCAGCTTAGAAGGGGGGAACACTGAAGCTTTCTTT. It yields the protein CASSLEGGNTEAFF.

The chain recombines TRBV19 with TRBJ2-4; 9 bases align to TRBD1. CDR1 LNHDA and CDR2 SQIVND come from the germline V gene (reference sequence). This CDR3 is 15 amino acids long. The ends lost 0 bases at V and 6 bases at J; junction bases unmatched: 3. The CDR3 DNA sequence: TGTGCCAGTAGTATAGATGGGACAGGGACAAACATTCAGTACTTC. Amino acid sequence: CASSIDGTGTNIQYF.

CDR3 coding DNA: TGTGCCAGCAGCGTAGAAGACAGGGTAGCGTCCTACAATGAGCAGTTCTTC. It encodes CASSVEDRVASYNEQFF. The V call is TRBV9, the J call TRBJ2-1; 7 nucleotides align to TRBD1. Per the germline V gene, CDR1 is SGDLS and CDR2 is YYNGEE. The CDR3 spans 17 residues. Unmatched junction bases numbered 7, after V lost 0 bases and J lost 1 base. Full variable domain (rest looked up from reference TRBV9 and TRBJ2-1): DSGVTQTPKHLITATGQRVTLRCSPRSGDLSVYWYQQSLDQGLQFLIQYYNGEERAKGNILERFSAQQFPDLHSELNLSSLELGDSALYFCASSVEDRVASYNEQFFGPGTRLTVL.

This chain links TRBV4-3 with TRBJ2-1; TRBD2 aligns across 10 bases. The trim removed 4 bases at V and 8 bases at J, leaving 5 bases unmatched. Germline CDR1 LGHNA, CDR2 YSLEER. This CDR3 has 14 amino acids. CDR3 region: CASSRGTSADEQFF. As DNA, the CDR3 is TGCGCCAGCAGCCGGGGGACTAGCGCGGATGAGCAGTTCTTC.

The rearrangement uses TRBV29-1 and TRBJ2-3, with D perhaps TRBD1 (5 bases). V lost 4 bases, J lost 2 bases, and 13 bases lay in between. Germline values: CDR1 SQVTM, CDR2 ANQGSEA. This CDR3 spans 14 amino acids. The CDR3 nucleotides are TGCAGCGTTGTAGGACAAAAAAACACAGATACGCAGTATTTT. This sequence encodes CSVVGQKNTDTQYF.

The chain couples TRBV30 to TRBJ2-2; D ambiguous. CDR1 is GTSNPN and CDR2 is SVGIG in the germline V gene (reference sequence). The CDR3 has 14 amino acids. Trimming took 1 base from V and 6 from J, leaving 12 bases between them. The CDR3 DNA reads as TGTGCCTGGAGTGAGGGTATCAGACCCGGGGAGCTGTTTTTT. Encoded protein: CAWSEGIRPGELFF. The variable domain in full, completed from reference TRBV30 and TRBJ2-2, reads SQTIHQWPATLVQPVGSPLSLECTVEGTSNPNLYWYRQAAGRGLQLLFYSVGIGQISSEVPQNLSASRPQDRQFILSSKKLLLSDSGFYLCAWSEGIRPGELFFGEGSRLTVL.

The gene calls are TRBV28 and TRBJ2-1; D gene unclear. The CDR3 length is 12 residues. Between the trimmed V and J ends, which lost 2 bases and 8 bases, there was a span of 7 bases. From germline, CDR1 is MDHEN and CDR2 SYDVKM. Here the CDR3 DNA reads TGTGCCAGCAGTTTACGGCAGCATGAGCAGTTCTTC. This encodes CASSLRQHEQFF. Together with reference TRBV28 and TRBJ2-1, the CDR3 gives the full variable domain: DVKVTQSSRYLVKRTGEKVFLECVQDMDHENMFWYRQDPGLGLRLIYFSYDVKMKEKGDIPEGYSVSREKKERFSLILESASTNQTSMYLCASSLRQHEQFFGPGTRLTVL.